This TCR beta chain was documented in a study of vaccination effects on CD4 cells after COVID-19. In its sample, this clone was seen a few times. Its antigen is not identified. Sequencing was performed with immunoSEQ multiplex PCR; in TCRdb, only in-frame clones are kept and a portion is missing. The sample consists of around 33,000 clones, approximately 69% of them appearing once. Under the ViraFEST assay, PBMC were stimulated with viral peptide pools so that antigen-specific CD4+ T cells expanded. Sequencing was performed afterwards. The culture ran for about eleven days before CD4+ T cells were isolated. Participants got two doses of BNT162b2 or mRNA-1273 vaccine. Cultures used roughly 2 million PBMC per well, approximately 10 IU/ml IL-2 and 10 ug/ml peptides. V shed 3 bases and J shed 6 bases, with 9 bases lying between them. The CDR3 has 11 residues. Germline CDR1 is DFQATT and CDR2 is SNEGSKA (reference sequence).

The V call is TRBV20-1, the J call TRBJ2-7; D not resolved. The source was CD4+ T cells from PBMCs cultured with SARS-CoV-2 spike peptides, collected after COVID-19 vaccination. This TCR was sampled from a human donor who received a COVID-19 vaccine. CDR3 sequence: CSASSLREQYF. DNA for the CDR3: TGCAGTGCTAGTTCTTTGCGCGAGCAGTACTTC.